The present T cell receptor beta chain was sequenced within a study of cytomegalovirus exposure and HLA in healthy donors (dated by TCRdb to between 2016 and 2019). About the study as a whole: An earlier analysis of 587 of the donors reported roughly 300 Gb of sequence data and 100 million to 130 million unique TCR beta sequences from about 179 million T cells. An early release covering roughly 640 HLA-typed donors comprised 250 to 350 gigabases of sequencing data and about 90 million unique TCR sequences. Of the roughly 400 genotyped donors, roughly 85% fell in the genetic ancestry cluster associated with self-reported Caucasian donors. The study aimed to test whether signatures of past pathogen exposure could be identified by cataloging public T cell receptors. The T cell repertoires of 550 to 850 subjects were profiled by immunosequencing and related to cytomegalovirus serostatus. Besides the first cohort of more than 650 subjects, a separate validation cohort made up of roughly 120 different subjects was used. The study combined high-throughput TCR immunosequencing, statistical association of individual TCRs with disease status, and machine learning to predict cytomegalovirus infection status. In a later analysis, previously published TCR beta repertoires from more than 500 donors were re-analyzed and high-resolution HLA genotyping was added so that TCR occurrence patterns could be studied. The later analysis used no new phenotypic data to find candidate immune exposures, relying instead on TCR beta sequences and their occurrence across donors. In an earlier analysis of 587 of the donors, high-throughput TCR beta sequencing was used to judge whether each TCR beta V gene segment behaved as functional or pseudogenic. Donor age, sex, ethnicity and CMV serostatus were collected together with the repertoire data. Genome-wide SNP genotypes for about 60% of the roughly 670 donors were used in a later genetic analysis, which treated that subset as a discovery cohort. Every discovery cohort repertoire had been produced on one sequencing platform. HLA typing included class I and class II loci at four-digit resolution. Typing coverage differed by locus: A, B, C, DRB1 and DQB1 were typed in roughly 620-630 donors, DQA1 in 522, DPA1 in 600 to 610, and DPB1 in approximately 450. Because of strong linkage in the cohort, 5 or 6 DR-DQ haplotypes were treated as single units for association and clustering. Among some 410 genotyped donors of the cohort, an average of approximately 250,000 unique TCR beta nucleotide sequences were sequenced per donor, about a sixth of them non-productive. The study at large found these results: In both the original and validation cohorts, the classifier was reported to diagnose cytomegalovirus status with high specificity and sensitivity. The presence/absence analyses assumed that sequencing depth was roughly uniform across donors, and that assumption may not be true. In a later analysis, several top co-occurrence clusters were reported to appear linked to parvovirus B19, influenza, CMV and Epstein-Barr virus. Because counts were too low, some 17 rarely observed V segments, including chromosome 9 orphons, were excluded from the earlier analysis of a few hundred of the donors. The sequencing pipeline was judged likely to have produced a cluster of highly shared sequence variants as a technical artifact. In the study, about 150 TCR beta chains were listed as associated with cytomegalovirus. Compared with the approximately 700-donor mean, donors in an Asian-associated ancestry cluster had fewer N-insertions in productive TCRs, according to a later genetic analysis. HLA typing was unavailable for some donors at each locus, so association tests used only the typed subset. CMV serostatus was the only immune exposure information available for the cohort. A further reported finding was that TCR beta sequences accurately predicted the HLA-A and HLA-B alleles for most subjects in the first cohort. According to the authors, the approach could potentially be generalized to other disease states and immunological phenotypes. A later analysis found that HLA-associated TCR beta chains were more clonally expanded and had lower generation probabilities than equally common non-associated chains. A later analysis found that most CMV-associated TCR beta chains appeared HLA-restricted, with HLA associations seemingly driven largely by CMV exposure. The 87-base-pair reads could not distinguish some IMGT-functional V segments, including TRBV6-2 and TRBV6-3, so those segments were excluded. When HLA alleles, especially DR and DQ, strongly co-occurred, attributing TCR associations to individual alleles was difficult. In this cohort, only TCR beta chains were sequenced, and detectable features were limited by the absence of alpha or paired-chain data. Most TCR sequences were observed very rarely across donors, whereas some public TCRs were present in many individuals. According to a later analysis, TCR association rates differed among HLA loci, with DRB1 alleles showing the most associated TCRs and HLA-C alleles showing the fewest. In a later genetic analysis, a missense DCLRE1C variant was associated with V-gene and J-gene trimming of TCR beta chains, and the association was replicated in an independent cohort. Three of the identified cytomegalovirus-associated TCR beta chains were confirmed in vitro to be specific for cytomegalovirus antigens. An earlier analysis of around 500 of the donors showed that most TCR beta V segments appeared in productive rearrangements either about 87% or about 30% of the time, which broadly matched IMGT annotations. Specific HLA alleles were associated with 18,000 or so TCR beta sequences at a false discovery rate of 0.05 in a later analysis. Correlated functional status among segregating V segments might be attributable to linkage disequilibrium, but an unknown experimental factor could not be ruled out.

The library was produced with the immunoSEQ multiplex PCR assay. The multiplex PCR relied on a mix of 60 forward primers for TCR Vbeta segments and 13 reverse primers for TCR Jbeta segments. A multiplex PCR assay on genomic DNA amplified the CDR3 region of rearranged TCR beta genes. Amplified TCR beta libraries were sequenced as 87-base-pair reads on the Illumina HiSeq System. On the study's bioinformatics: A later analysis tallied roughly 80 million unique TCR beta chains across the 610 or so repertoires, and about 10 million of those chains were shared by two or more donors. To remove PCR and sequencing errors, raw reads were error-corrected and collapsed into unique sequences using a nearest-neighbor algorithm that merged closely related sequences. V, D and J gene segments were assigned by aligning CDR3 sequences to IMGT reference sequences. For a sequence to be retained, at least a six-nucleotide match to both a V gene segment and a J gene segment was required. Rearrangements were classified as productive when the CDR3 lacked stop codons and remained in frame with V and J, and all other rearrangements were classified as non-productive. CDR3 was defined according to IMGT convention as the region running from the second conserved V-encoded cysteine to the conserved J-encoded phenylalanine. Sequences without an unambiguous match to a single V gene segment were excluded from the earlier analysis of 450 to 650 of the donors. An earlier analysis of several hundred of the donors called V segments functional above 56.7% productive rearrangements and segregating when the between-donor standard deviation exceeded 5%. To diagnose cytomegalovirus status from the catalog of TCR beta chain sequences, a statistical classification framework was built. In a later analysis, TCR nucleotide sequences were compared against IMGT/GENE-DB human TR gene sequences so that V and J genes could be assigned. The TCRdist pipeline was used in a later analysis to assign CDR3 sequences and most-parsimonious VDJ recombination scenarios. A later analysis defined each TCR beta chain by its CDR3 amino acid sequence plus V-gene family, and excluded reads lacking a unique V-gene family. To address suspected cross-contamination and a sequencing artifact, a later analysis removed 550 to 750 highly shared, low-generation-probability nucleotide sequences. A later analysis calculated a clonal expansion index for each public chain from normalized within-repertoire ranks of inferred template counts. A later analysis computed generation probabilities with a VDJ recombination model fitted to out-of-frame rearrangements, and checked the results against IGoR. A later analysis scored TCR-TCR, TCR-HLA and TCR-CMV co-occurrence with hypergeometric tests, applying a repertoire-size bias correction to TCR pairs. In a later analysis, false discovery rates were estimated by permuting HLA or CMV assignments 20 times. A later analysis grouped co-occurring TCRs with DBSCAN, adding TCRdist sequence similarity when clustering within HLA-allele-positive subsets. Co-occurrence clustering excluded repertoires with fewer than 30,000 or more than 120,000 public chains, plus five with anomalous nucleotide sharing. TCRdb's version of the immuneACCESS table is confined to in-frame rearrangements and falls short of the full clone set. An unresolved V gene accounts for under half of the shortfall where checked; the remainder is of unknown origin. That table supplies the V and J calls and clone size; D and trimming were determined from the DNA. The sample data list about 140,000 clones, and 65% to 85% of these were observed just once. The top ten constitute 2% to 2.5% of the sample.

Points on this clone: This clone's antigen is unknown. Base qualities are missing; no much larger clone stands one base away.

The cohort consisted of 650 to 700 healthy bone marrow donors. At the time of sampling, all cohort members were nominally healthy, though unrecorded immune exposures were likely present. The donor was CMV seronegative and was included in the group of a few hundred seronegative cohort members. Each donor provided a peripheral blood sample, and peripheral blood mononuclear cells were used for TCR beta sequencing. The Qiagen DNeasy Blood Extraction Kit was used to extract genomic DNA from the blood cell samples. CDR1 and CDR2 were assigned from the germline V gene as SGHVS and FQNEAQ. V loses 2 bases, J loses 4 bases, and the germline ends lie 8 bases apart. Including the terminal cysteine and phenylalanine, the CDR3 comprises 14 residues. Only the CDR3 region is kept as DNA, spanning 42 bases read in frame from base 1.

The source material was PBMCs. The chain is encoded by TRBV7-8 joined to TRBJ1-4; TRBD1 could be the D gene, as 5 bases match. The receptor was derived from a man aged 45 to 65 in good health and CMV-seronegative. The CDR3 loop reads CASSLQRGNEKLFF. The DNA sequence is given as TGTGCCAGCAGCTTACAAAGGGGTAATGAAAAACTGTTTTTT.